The rows below give T cell receptor beta chains drawn from one sample of a study of blood T cell repertoires in COVID-19. Data came from immunoSEQ multiplex PCR; TCRdb stores just in-frame clones and leaves some out. The sample holds about 35,000 clones, approximately 85% seen once. Specimen: peripheral blood. The receptors shown here come from a man in his sixties with active or convalescent COVID-19. CDR3s include the opening cysteine and the closing phenylalanine or tryptophan. Fields, in order: clone size, D gene, V gene, J gene, CDR3 protein, CDR3 DNA. A D gene is named only where the DNA matches it firmly. Not every row has a clone size; where given, it reads once, few, many or a size class.

clone size: .; D gene: TRBD2; V gene: TRBV15; J gene: TRBJ2-3; CDR3 protein: CATSRERGGRTDTQYF; CDR3 DNA: TGTGCCACCAGCAGGGAGCGGGGGGGCCGCACAGATACGCAGTATTTT
clone size: .; D gene: .; V gene: TRBV6-5; J gene: TRBJ1-1; CDR3 protein: CASIPGAVMNTEAFF; CDR3 DNA: TGTGCCAGCATACCAGGTGCCGTCATGAACACTGAAGCTTTCTTT
clone size: .; D gene: .; V gene: TRBV18; J gene: TRBJ2-2; CDR3 protein: CASSPIQGTNGELFF; CDR3 DNA: TGTGCCAGCTCACCCATACAGGGAACGAACGGGGAGCTGTTTTTT
clone size: .; D gene: TRBD1; V gene: TRBV6-5; J gene: TRBJ1-6; CDR3 protein: CASRAGTGGNSPLHF; CDR3 DNA: TGTGCCAGCAGAGCCGGGACAGGAGGGAATTCACCCCTCCACTTT
clone size: .; D gene: .; V gene: TRBV6-4; J gene: TRBJ2-1; CDR3 protein: CANPDLRGPSYNEQFF; CDR3 DNA: TGTGCCAACCCCGACCTGCGGGGGCCGTCCTACAATGAGCAGTTCTTC
clone size: .; D gene: TRBD1; V gene: TRBV7-9; J gene: TRBJ1-1; CDR3 protein: CASSLFGQGTTEAFF; CDR3 DNA: TGTGCCAGCAGCTTATTCGGACAGGGTACCACTGAAGCTTTCTTT
clone size: .; D gene: TRBD1; V gene: TRBV5-4; J gene: TRBJ2-1; CDR3 protein: CASSSQGVSSGEQFF; CDR3 DNA: TGTGCCAGCAGCTCCCAGGGGGTCAGCAGTGGTGAGCAGTTCTTC
clone size: few; D gene: TRBD1; V gene: TRBV5-1; J gene: TRBJ1-3; CDR3 protein: CASSPGTGGNTIYF; CDR3 DNA: TGCGCCAGCAGTCCCGGGACAGGAGGAAACACCATATATTTT
clone size: .; D gene: .; V gene: TRBV4-3; J gene: TRBJ2-3; CDR3 protein: CASSQESDYTDTQYF; CDR3 DNA: TGCGCCAGCAGCCAAGAAAGCGATTACACAGATACGCAGTATTTT
clone size: .; D gene: .; V gene: TRBV6-5; J gene: TRBJ1-6; CDR3 protein: CASSYGGANSPLHF; CDR3 DNA: TGTGCCAGCAGTTATGGAGGGGCGAATTCACCCCTCCACTTT
clone size: .; D gene: TRBD1; V gene: TRBV7-9; J gene: TRBJ1-1; CDR3 protein: CASSLGQGAGAFF; CDR3 DNA: TGTGCCAGCAGCTTAGGGCAGGGGGCGGGTGCTTTCTTT
clone size: .; D gene: TRBD2; V gene: TRBV19; J gene: TRBJ2-5; CDR3 protein: CASSIAGSGVQETQYF; CDR3 DNA: TGTGCCAGTAGTATAGCTGGTAGCGGGGTACAAGAGACCCAGTACTTC
clone size: .; D gene: .; V gene: TRBV7-6; J gene: TRBJ2-5; CDR3 protein: CASSPQVRETQYF; CDR3 DNA: TGTGCCAGCAGCCCCCAGGTCCGAGAGACCCAGTACTTC
clone size: .; D gene: TRBD2; V gene: TRBV5-1; J gene: TRBJ2-1; CDR3 protein: CASSPAPTSGGRNEQFF; CDR3 DNA: TGCGCCAGCAGCCCCGCGCCAACTAGCGGGGGGCGGAATGAGCAGTTCTTC
clone size: .; D gene: .; V gene: TRBV10-2; J gene: TRBJ2-1; CDR3 protein: CASSDTGSYNEQFF; CDR3 DNA: TGCGCCAGCAGTGACACGGGTTCCTACAATGAGCAGTTCTTC
clone size: .; D gene: .; V gene: TRBV19; J gene: TRBJ2-1; CDR3 protein: CASSKQHSGSSYNEQFF; CDR3 DNA: TGTGCCAGTAGTAAACAGCACAGTGGCAGCTCCTACAATGAGCAGTTCTTC
clone size: .; D gene: TRBD1; V gene: TRBV19; J gene: TRBJ2-3; CDR3 protein: CASSMGRDRVTDTQYF; CDR3 DNA: TGTGCCAGTAGTATGGGTCGGGACAGGGTAACAGATACGCAGTATTTT
clone size: .; D gene: .; V gene: TRBV19; J gene: TRBJ1-2; CDR3 protein: CASRTRQGSYGYTF; CDR3 DNA: TGTGCCAGTAGGACTCGTCAAGGCAGTTATGGCTACACCTTC
clone size: .; D gene: TRBD1; V gene: TRBV5-1; J gene: TRBJ1-4; CDR3 protein: CASSLQGARNEKLFF; CDR3 DNA: TGCGCCAGCAGCTTACAGGGGGCGCGTAATGAAAAACTGTTTTTT
clone size: .; D gene: TRBD1; V gene: TRBV7-8; J gene: TRBJ1-2; CDR3 protein: CASSLVIGTGPYGYTF; CDR3 DNA: TGTGCCAGCAGCTTAGTTATTGGGACAGGTCCGTATGGCTACACCTTC
clone size: once; D gene: .; V gene: TRBV15; J gene: TRBJ1-2; CDR3 protein: CATSRITGRRAYGYTF; CDR3 DNA: TGTGCCACCAGCAGAATAACAGGGAGAAGAGCCTATGGCTACACCTTC
clone size: .; D gene: .; V gene: TRBV4-1; J gene: TRBJ1-3; CDR3 protein: CASSHDWSSGNTIYF; CDR3 DNA: TGCGCCAGCAGCCACGACTGGAGCTCTGGAAACACCATATATTTT
clone size: .; D gene: TRBD2; V gene: TRBV5-1; J gene: TRBJ2-3; CDR3 protein: CASSLLAGGVGTDTQYF; CDR3 DNA: TGCGCCAGCAGCTTGCTAGCGGGAGGAGTTGGGACAGATACGCAGTATTTT
clone size: .; D gene: .; V gene: TRBV12-3/TRBV12-4; J gene: TRBJ1-3; CDR3 protein: CASSTGSGNTIYF; CDR3 DNA: TGTGCCAGCAGTACAGGGTCTGGAAACACCATATATTTT
clone size: .; D gene: .; V gene: TRBV28; J gene: TRBJ1-1; CDR3 protein: CASTSHQNTEAFF; CDR3 DNA: TGTGCCAGCACCTCACACCAGAACACTGAAGCTTTCTTT
clone size: .; D gene: .; V gene: TRBV27; J gene: TRBJ2-5; CDR3 protein: CASSPTGWAETQYF; CDR3 DNA: TGTGCCAGCAGTCCCACCGGATGGGCTGAGACCCAGTACTTC
clone size: .; D gene: TRBD1; V gene: TRBV28; J gene: TRBJ1-4; CDR3 protein: CASSLWAGGEKLFF; CDR3 DNA: TGTGCCAGCAGTTTATGGGCAGGGGGTGAAAAACTGTTTTTT
clone size: .; D gene: TRBD1; V gene: TRBV19; J gene: TRBJ2-6; CDR3 protein: CASSIRTGVNSGANVLTF; CDR3 DNA: TGTGCCAGTAGTATCAGGACAGGGGTTAACTCTGGGGCCAACGTCCTGACTTTC
clone size: once; D gene: TRBD1; V gene: TRBV30; J gene: TRBJ1-1; CDR3 protein: CAWSVLGTGGTEAFF; CDR3 DNA: TGTGCCTGGAGTGTTCTGGGGACAGGCGGCACTGAAGCTTTCTTT
clone size: .; D gene: TRBD1; V gene: TRBV28; J gene: TRBJ1-2; CDR3 protein: CASSPYRGYHYGYTF; CDR3 DNA: TGTGCCAGCAGTCCATACAGGGGGTATCACTATGGCTACACCTTC
clone size: .; D gene: TRBD2; V gene: TRBV7-2; J gene: TRBJ2-1; CDR3 protein: CASSWTSGKVNEQFF; CDR3 DNA: TGTGCCAGCAGCTGGACTAGCGGGAAAGTGAATGAGCAGTTCTTC
clone size: .; D gene: .; V gene: TRBV6-5; J gene: TRBJ1-3; CDR3 protein: CASSLNSGNTIYF; CDR3 DNA: TGTGCCAGCAGTCTAAACTCTGGAAACACCATATATTTT
clone size: .; D gene: .; V gene: TRBV20-1; J gene: TRBJ1-1; CDR3 protein: CSAKPNTEAFF; CDR3 DNA: TGCAGTGCTAAGCCTAACACTGAAGCTTTCTTT
clone size: few; D gene: TRBD1; V gene: TRBV28; J gene: TRBJ2-3; CDR3 protein: CASSRQGRGTDTQYF; CDR3 DNA: TGTGCCAGCAGTCGACAGGGGCGAGGCACAGATACGCAGTATTTT
clone size: .; D gene: TRBD2; V gene: TRBV28; J gene: TRBJ2-1; CDR3 protein: CASSSPLGLAGGPGEQFF; CDR3 DNA: TGTGCCAGCAGTTCCCCCCTAGGACTAGCGGGGGGGCCCGGGGAGCAGTTCTTC
clone size: .; D gene: TRBD1; V gene: TRBV19; J gene: TRBJ2-3; CDR3 protein: CASSIYRAGGADTQYF; CDR3 DNA: TGTGCCAGTAGTATATATCGGGCAGGGGGCGCAGATACGCAGTATTTT
clone size: .; D gene: .; V gene: TRBV3-1/TRBV3-2; J gene: TRBJ2-2; CDR3 protein: CASSQGALGDTGELFF; CDR3 DNA: TGTGCCAGCAGCCAAGGAGCCCTAGGGGACACCGGGGAGCTGTTTTTT
clone size: .; D gene: TRBD1; V gene: TRBV2; J gene: TRBJ1-4; CDR3 protein: CASSEGTGRKLFF; CDR3 DNA: TGTGCCAGCAGTGAAGGGACAGGGAGGAAACTGTTTTTT